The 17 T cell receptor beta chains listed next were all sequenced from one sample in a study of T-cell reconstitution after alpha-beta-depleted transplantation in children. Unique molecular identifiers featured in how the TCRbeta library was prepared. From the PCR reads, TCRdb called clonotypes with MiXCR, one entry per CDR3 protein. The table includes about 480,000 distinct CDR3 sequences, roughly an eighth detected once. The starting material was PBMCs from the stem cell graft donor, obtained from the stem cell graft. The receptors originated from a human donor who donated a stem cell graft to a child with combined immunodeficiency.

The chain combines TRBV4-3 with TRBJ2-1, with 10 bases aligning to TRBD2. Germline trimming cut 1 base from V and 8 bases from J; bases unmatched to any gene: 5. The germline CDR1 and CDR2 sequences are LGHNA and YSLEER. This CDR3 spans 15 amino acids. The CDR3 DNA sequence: TGCGCCAGCAGCCAAGGGCTAGCGGGAGTGTATGAGCAGTTCTTC. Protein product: CASSQGLAGVYEQFF.

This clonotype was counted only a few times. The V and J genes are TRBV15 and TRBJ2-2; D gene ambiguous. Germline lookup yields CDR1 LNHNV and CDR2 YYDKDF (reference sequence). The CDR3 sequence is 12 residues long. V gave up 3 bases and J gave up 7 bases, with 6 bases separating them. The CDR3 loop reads CATSRDHGELFF. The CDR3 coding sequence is TGTGCCACCAGCAGGGACCACGGGGAGCTGTTTTTT.

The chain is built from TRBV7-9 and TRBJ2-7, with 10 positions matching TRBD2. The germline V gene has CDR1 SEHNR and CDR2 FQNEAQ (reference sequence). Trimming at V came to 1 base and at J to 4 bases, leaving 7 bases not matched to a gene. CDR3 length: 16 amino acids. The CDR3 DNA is TGTGCCAGCAGCTTAGATAGGGCTAGCGGGAGTTACGAGCAGTACTTC. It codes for CASSLDRASGSYEQYF.

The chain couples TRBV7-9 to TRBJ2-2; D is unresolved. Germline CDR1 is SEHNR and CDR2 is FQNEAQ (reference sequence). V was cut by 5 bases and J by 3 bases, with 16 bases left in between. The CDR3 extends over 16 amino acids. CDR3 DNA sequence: TGTGCCAGCAGCATCTCAACATTCCTACACACCGGGGAGCTGTTTTTT. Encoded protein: CASSISTFLHTGELFF.

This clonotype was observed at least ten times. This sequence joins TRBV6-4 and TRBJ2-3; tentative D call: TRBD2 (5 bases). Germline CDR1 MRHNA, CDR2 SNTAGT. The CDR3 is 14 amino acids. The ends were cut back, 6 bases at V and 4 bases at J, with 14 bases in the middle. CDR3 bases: TGTGCCAGCAGCGCGGAACTAGGGCCAGATACGCAGTATTTT. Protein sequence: CASSAELGPDTQYF.

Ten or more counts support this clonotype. The CDR3 DNA reads as TGCAGCGTTAACCGGGGCTCCTACAATGAGCAGTTCTTC. Translated: CSVNRGSYNEQFF. The chain couples TRBV29-1 to TRBJ2-1; D might be TRBD2 (5 bases). CDR1 is SQVTM, CDR2 ANQGSEA, per germline. The V end was cut by 5 bases, the J end by 0 bases, with 8 bases between. There are 13 residues in the CDR3.

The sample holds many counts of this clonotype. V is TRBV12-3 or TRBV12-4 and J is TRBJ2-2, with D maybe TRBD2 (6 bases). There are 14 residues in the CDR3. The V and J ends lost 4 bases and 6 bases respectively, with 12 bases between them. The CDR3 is CASSSGTWAGELFF. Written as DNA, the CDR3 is TGTGCCAGCAGTTCCGGGACTTGGGCCGGGGAGCTGTTTTTT.

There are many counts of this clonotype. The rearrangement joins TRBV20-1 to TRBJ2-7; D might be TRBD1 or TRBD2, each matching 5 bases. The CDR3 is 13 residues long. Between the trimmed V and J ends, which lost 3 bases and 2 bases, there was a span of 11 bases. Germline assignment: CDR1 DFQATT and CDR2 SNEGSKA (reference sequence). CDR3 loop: CSARGERTYEQYF. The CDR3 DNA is TGCAGTGCTAGGGGGGAACGAACCTACGAGCAGTACTTC.

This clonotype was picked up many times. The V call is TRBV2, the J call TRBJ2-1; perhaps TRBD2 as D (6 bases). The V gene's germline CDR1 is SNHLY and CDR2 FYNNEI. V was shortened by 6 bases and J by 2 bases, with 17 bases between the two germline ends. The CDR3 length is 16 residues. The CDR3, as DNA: TGTGCCAGCAGCCCAGCCCATGGAGGGACCTACAATGAGCAGTTCTTC. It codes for CASSPAHGGTYNEQFF. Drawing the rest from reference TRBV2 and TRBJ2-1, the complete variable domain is EPEVTQTPSHQVTQMGQEVILRCVPISNHLYFYWYRQILGQKVEFLVSFYNNEISEKSEIFDDQFSVERPDGSNFTLKIRSTKLEDSAMYFCASSPAHGGTYNEQFFGPGTRLTVL.

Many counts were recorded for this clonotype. The CDR3 protein is CASSFQRESVEQYF. In nucleotides, the CDR3 is TGTGCCAGCAGTTTCCAGAGGGAATCGGTCGAGCAGTACTTC. The rearrangement links TRBV12-3 or TRBV12-4 to TRBJ2-7, with D tentatively TRBD2 (5 bases). V shed 3 bases and J shed 6 bases, with 15 bases lying between them. CDR3 size: 14 residues.

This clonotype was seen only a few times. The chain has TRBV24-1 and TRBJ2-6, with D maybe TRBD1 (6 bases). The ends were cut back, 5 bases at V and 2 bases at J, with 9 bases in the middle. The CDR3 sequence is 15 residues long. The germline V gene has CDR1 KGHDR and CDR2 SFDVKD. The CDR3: CATSAGATGANVLTF. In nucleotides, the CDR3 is TGTGCCACCAGTGCAGGGGCGACTGGGGCCAACGTCCTGACTTTC.

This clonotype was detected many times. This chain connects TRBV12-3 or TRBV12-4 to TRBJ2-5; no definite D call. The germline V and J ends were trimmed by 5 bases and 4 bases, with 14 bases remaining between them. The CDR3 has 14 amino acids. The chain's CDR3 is CASSPLSYRETQYF. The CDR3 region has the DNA TGTGCCAGCAGTCCCTTGAGCTACCGAGAGACCCAGTACTTC.

The CDR3 sequence is CASSEIYLSGQGGETQYF. The CDR3 nucleotides are TGTGCCAGCAGTGAAATATATCTGTCGGGACAGGGGGGGGAGACCCAGTACTTC. This chain joins TRBV6-1 and TRBJ2-5; 11 bases line up with TRBD1. CDR1 and CDR2 (germline): MNHNS, SASEGT. The V and J ends lost 2 bases and 5 bases, in that order; junction bases with no gene match: 13. This CDR3 spans 18 amino acids.

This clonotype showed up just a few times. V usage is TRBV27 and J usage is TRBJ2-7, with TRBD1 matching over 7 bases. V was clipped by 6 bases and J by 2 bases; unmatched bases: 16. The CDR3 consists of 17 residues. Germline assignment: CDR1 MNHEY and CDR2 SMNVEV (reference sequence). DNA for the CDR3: TGTGCCAGCAGCCCTCCCCCGACAGGGAACGAACCCTACGAGCAGTACTTC. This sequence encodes CASSPPPTGNEPYEQYF.

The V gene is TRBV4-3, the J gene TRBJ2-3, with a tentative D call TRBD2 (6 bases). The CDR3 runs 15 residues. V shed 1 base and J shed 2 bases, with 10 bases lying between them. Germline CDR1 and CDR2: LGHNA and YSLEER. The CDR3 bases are TGCGCCAGCAGCCAAGTAGCGGATCCCACAGATACGCAGTATTTT. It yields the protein CASSQVADPTDTQYF.

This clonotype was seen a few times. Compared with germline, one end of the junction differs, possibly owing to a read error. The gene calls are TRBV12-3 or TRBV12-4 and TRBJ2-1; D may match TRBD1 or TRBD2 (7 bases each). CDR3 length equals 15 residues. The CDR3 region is CASSLQSGSGGAAVF. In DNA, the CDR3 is TGTGCCAGCAGTTTACAGTCGGGCTCAGGGGGGGCGGCGGTCTTC.

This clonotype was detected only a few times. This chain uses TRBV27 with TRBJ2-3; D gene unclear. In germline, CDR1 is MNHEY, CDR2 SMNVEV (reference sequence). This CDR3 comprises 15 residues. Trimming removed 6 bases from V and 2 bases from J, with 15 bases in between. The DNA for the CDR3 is TGTGCCAGCAGCTCAAACGACCGATTCACAGATACGCAGTATTTT. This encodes CASSSNDRFTDTQYF.